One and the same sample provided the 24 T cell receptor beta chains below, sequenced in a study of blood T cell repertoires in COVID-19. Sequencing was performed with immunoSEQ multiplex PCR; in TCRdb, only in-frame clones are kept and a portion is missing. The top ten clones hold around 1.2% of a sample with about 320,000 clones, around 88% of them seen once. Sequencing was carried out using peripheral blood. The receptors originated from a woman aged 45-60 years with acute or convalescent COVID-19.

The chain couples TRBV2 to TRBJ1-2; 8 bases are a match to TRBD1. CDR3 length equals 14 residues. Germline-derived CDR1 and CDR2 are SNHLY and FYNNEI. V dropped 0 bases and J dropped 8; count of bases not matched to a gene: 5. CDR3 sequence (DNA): TGTGCCAGCAGTGAAGCCAGGGGGCGGGGAGGCTACACCTTC. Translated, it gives CASSEARGRGGYTF. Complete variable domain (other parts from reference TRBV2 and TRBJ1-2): EPEVTQTPSHQVTQMGQEVILRCVPISNHLYFYWYRQILGQKVEFLVSFYNNEISEKSEIFDDQFSVERPDGSNFTLKIRSTKLEDSAMYFCASSEARGRGGYTFGSGTRLTVV.

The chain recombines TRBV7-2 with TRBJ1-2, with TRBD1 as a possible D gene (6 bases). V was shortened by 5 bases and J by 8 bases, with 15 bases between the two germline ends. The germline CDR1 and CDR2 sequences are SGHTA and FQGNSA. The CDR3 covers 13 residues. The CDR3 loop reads CASSTEGGVGYTF. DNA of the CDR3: TGTGCCAGCAGCACCGAAGGGGGGGTGGGCTACACCTTC.

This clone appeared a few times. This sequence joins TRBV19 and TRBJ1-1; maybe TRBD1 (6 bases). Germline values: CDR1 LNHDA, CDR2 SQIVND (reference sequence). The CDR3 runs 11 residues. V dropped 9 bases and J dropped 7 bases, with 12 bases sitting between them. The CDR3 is CASNSRGEAFF. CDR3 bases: TGTGCCAGCAATAGCAGGGGTGAAGCTTTCTTT.

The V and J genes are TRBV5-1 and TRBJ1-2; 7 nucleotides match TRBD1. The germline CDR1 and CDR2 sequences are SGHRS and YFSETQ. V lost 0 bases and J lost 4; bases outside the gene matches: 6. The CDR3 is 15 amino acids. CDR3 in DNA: TGCGCCAGCAGCTTGGTGACAGGGAAAAGCTATGGCTACACCTTC. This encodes CASSLVTGKSYGYTF. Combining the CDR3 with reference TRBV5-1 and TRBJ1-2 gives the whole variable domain KAGVTQTPRYLIKTRGQQVTLSCSPISGHRSVSWYQQTPGQGLQFLFEYFSETQRNKGNFPGRFSGRQFSNSRSEMNVSTLELGDSALYLCASSLVTGKSYGYTFGSGTRLTVV.

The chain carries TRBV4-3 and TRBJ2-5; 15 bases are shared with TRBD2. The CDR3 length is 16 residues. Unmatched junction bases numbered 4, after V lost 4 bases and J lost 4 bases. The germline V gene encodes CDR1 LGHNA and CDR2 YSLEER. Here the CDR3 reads CASSRGLAGGSETQYF. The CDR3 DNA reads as TGCGCCAGCAGCCGCGGACTAGCGGGAGGGTCAGAGACCCAGTACTTC.

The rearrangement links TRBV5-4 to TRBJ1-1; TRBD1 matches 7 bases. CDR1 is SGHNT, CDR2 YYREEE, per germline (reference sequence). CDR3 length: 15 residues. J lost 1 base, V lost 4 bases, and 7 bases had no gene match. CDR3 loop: CASSGGGAGNTEAFF. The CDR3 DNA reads TGTGCCAGCAGCGGAGGGGGCGCCGGGAACACTGAAGCTTTCTTT.

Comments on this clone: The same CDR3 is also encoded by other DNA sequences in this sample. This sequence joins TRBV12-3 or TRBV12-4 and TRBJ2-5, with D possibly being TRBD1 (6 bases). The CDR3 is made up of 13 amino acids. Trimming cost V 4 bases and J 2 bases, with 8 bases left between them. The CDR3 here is CASSSDRQETQYF. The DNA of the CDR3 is TGTGCCAGCAGTTCCGACAGGCAAGAGACCCAGTACTTC.

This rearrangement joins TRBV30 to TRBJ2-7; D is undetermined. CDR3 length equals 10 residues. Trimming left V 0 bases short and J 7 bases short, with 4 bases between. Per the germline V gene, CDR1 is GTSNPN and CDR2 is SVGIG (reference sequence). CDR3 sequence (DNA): TGTGCCTGGAGTGTCGTGGAGCAGTACTTC. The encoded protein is CAWSVVEQYF.

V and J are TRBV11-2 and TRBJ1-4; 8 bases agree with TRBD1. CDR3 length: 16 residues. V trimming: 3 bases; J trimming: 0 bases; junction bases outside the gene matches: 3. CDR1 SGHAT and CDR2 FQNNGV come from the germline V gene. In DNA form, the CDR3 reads TGTGCCAGCAGCTTGGGACAGGCCGCAACTAATGAAAAACTGTTTTTT. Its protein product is CASSLGQAATNEKLFF. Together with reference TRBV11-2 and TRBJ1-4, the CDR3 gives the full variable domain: EAGVAQSPRYKIIEKRQSVAFWCNPISGHATLYWYQQILGQGPKLLIQFQNNGVVDDSQLPKDRFSAERLKGVDSTLKIQPAKLEDSAVYLCASSLGQAATNEKLFFGSGTQLSVL.

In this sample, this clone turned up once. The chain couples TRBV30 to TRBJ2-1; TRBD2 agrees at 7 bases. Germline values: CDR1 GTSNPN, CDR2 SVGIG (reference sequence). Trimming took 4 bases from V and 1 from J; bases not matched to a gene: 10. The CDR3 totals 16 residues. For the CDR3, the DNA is TGTGCCTGGATACAACAGGCGGGACTATCCTACAATGAGCAGTTCTTC. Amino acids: CAWIQQAGLSYNEQFF.

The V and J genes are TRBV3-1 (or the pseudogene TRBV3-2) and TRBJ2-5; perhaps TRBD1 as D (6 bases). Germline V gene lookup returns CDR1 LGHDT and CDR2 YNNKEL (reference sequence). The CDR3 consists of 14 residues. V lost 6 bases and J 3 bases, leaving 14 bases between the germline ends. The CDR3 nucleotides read TGTGCCAGCAGACTCCGGGACACCGAAGAGACCCAGTACTTC. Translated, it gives CASRLRDTEETQYF.

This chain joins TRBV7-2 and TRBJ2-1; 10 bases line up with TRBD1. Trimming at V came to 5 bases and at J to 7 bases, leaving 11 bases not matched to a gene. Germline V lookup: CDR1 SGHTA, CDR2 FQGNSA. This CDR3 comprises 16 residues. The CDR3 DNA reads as TGTGCCAGCAGCAAAGGACAGGGGGGGCCTGGGAATGAGCAGTTCTTC. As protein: CASSKGQGGPGNEQFF. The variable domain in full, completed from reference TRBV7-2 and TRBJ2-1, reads GAGVSQSPSNKVTEKGKDVELRCDPISGHTALYWYRQSLGQGLEFLIYFQGNSAPDKSGLPSDRFSAERTGGSVSTLTIQRTQQEDSAVYLCASSKGQGGPGNEQFFGPGTRLTVL.

The CDR3: CASSPERGAFF. CDR3 nucleotides: TGTGCCAGCAGCCCTGAAAGGGGTGCTTTCTTT. The chain links TRBV9 to TRBJ1-1; TRBD1 might be the D (5 bases). The V and J ends lost 4 bases and 11 bases respectively, with 12 bases between them. The germline V gene encodes CDR1 SGDLS and CDR2 YYNGEE. This CDR3 spans 11 amino acids.

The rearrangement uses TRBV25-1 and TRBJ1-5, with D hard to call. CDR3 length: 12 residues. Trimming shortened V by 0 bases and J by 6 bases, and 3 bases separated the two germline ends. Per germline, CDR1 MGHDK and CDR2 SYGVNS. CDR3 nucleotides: TGTGCCAGCAGTGAATACGGTCAGCCCCAGCATTTT. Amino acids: CASSEYGQPQHF.

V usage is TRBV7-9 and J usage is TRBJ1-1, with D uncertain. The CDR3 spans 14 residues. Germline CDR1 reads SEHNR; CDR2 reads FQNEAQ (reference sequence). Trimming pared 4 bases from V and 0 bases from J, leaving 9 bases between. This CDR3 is CASSSSMMNTEAFF. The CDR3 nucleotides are TGTGCCAGCAGCTCCAGTATGATGAACACTGAAGCTTTCTTT.

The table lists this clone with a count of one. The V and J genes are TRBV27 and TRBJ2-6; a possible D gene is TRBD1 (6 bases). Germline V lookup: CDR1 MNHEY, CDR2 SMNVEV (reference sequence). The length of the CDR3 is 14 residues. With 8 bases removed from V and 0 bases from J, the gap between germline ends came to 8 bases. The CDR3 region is CASRDTSGANVLTF. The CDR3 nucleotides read TGTGCCAGCCGGGACACCTCTGGGGCCAACGTCCTGACTTTC.

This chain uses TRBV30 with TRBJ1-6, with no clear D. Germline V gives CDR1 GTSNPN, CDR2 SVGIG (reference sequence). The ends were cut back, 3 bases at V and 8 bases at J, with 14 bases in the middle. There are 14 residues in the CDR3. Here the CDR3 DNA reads TGTGCCTGGAGGTCCCTTGGCTTCGATTCACCCCTCCACTTT. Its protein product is CAWRSLGFDSPLHF.

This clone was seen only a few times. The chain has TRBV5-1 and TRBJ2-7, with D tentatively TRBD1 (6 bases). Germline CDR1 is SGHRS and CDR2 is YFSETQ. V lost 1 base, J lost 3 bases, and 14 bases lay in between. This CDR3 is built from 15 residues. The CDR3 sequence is CASSLSGQKYYEQYF. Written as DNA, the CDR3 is TGCGCCAGCAGCTTGTCCGGACAGAAATACTACGAGCAGTACTTC.

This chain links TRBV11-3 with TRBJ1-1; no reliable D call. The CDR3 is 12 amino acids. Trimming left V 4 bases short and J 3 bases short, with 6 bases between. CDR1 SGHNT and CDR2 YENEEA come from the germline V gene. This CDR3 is CASSSDYTEAFF. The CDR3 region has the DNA TGTGCCAGCAGCTCAGACTACACTGAAGCTTTCTTT.

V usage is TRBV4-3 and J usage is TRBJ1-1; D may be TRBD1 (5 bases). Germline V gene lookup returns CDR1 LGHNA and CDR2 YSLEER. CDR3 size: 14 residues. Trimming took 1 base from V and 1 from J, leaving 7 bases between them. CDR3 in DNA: TGCGCCAGCAGCCAAGGACAGTCGAACACTGAAGCTTTCTTT. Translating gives CASSQGQSNTEAFF.

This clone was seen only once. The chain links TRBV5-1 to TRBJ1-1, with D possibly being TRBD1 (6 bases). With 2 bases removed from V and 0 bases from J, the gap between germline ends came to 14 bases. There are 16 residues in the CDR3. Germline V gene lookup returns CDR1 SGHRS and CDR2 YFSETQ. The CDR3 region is CASSLSLQGVNTEAFF. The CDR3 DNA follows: TGCGCCAGCAGCTTATCGCTACAGGGAGTGAACACTGAAGCTTTCTTT.

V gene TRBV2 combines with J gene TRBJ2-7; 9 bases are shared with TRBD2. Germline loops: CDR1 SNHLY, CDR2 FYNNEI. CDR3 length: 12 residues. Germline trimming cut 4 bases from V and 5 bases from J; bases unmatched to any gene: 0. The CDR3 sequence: CASSGTSDEQYF. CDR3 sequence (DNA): TGTGCCAGCAGTGGGACTAGCGACGAGCAGTACTTC.

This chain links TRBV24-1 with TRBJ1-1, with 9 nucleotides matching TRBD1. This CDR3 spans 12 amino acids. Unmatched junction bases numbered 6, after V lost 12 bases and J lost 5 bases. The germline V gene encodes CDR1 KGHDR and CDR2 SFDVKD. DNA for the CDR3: TGTGCCGCACAGGGGGCGCGGACTGAAGCTTTCTTT. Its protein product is CAAQGARTEAFF.

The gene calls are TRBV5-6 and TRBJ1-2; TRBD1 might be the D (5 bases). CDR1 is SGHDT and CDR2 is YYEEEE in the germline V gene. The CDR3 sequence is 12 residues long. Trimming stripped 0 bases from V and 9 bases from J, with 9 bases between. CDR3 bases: TGTGCCAGCAGCTTGGCGGCAGGGCGCTACACCTTC. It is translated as CASSLAAGRYTF.